The entry below describes one TCR beta chain. Its matching antigen is unknown. The data were obtained in a study of T cells expressing NK-cell markers. The CDR3 sequence is 15 residues long. The germline CDR1 and CDR2 sequences are SGHKS and YYEKEE (reference sequence). TCRdb re-analyzed the 5' RACE reads; it lists each CDR3 protein once, without DNA. The listing contains about 160,000 distinct CDR3 sequences. Whole-study findings and limits: Unclear, still, was the HCMV specificity of the expanded NKG2C+ T cell clones.

The V and J genes are TRBV5-5 and TRBJ2-2. The sequenced sample was blood T cells: a sorted CD56 or NKG2C T cell subset, CD4+ or CD8+ T cells, or bulk PBMC T cells (not recorded which). The TCR originated in a woman between 18 and 75 years old in good health. CDR3 sequence: CASSLLALNTGELFF.